This paragraph reports one T cell receptor (beta chain). Its antigen is not identified. As to treatment: some 20 received Ad26.COV2.S at low or high dose, single or two shots; roughly five received placebo; per-sample allocation not given. Samples were taken on day 63 after the first vaccine or placebo injection. In the vaccine, an Ad26 vector expressed the SARS-CoV-2 spike of the Wuhan strain. Trimming took off 5 bases at V and 4 bases at J, with 14 bases between the two ends. This CDR3 contains 14 residues. Germline V CDR1 and CDR2: LGHNA, YSLEER. The data were taken from a study of Ad26.COV2.S vaccination and SARS-CoV-2 variants. TCRdb keeps only in-frame clones here, not all; method: immunoSEQ multiplex PCR. This table has under 550,000 clones, approximately 88% appearing once. Study findings and constraints: The placebo group had lower spike-specific TCR breadth than the vaccine recipients did. Reportedly, spike-specific CD8+ and CD4+ T cell responses achieved substantial breadth once vaccination had taken place.

The J gene is TRBJ1-1, the V gene TRBV4-3, with unresolved D. The sequencing used peripheral blood, collected in a trial of Ad26.COV2.S vaccine versus placebo. This receptor was obtained from a person between 18 and 65 years old who received the Ad26.COV2.S COVID-19 vaccine or a placebo. CDR3 amino acids: CASSKLGFLTEAFF. The CDR3 DNA reads TGCGCCAGCAGCAAGCTGGGTTTTCTCACTGAAGCTTTCTTT.